Shown below are 29 T cell receptor beta chains from a single sample sequenced in a study of blood T cell repertoires in COVID-19. Produced via immunoSEQ multiplex PCR; TCRdb's table is partial and in-frame only. The repertoire holds about 99,000 clones, with approximately 88% as singletons. The material sequenced was peripheral blood. Receptors originate from a man in his sixties with acute or convalescent COVID-19.

V and J are TRBV29-1 and TRBJ2-7; TRBD1 aligns across 9 bases. There are 12 residues in the CDR3. Germline CDR1 and CDR2: SQVTM and ANQGSEA. CDR3 loop: CSGQYRGREQYF. The CDR3 DNA reads as TGCAGTGGACAATACAGGGGGCGCGAGCAGTACTTC.

The rearrangement joins TRBV3-1 (or the pseudogene TRBV3-2) to TRBJ2-5; 8 nucleotides agree with TRBD1. There are 13 residues in the CDR3. After removal of 7 bases from V and 3 bases from J, the junction contained 4 bases not matched to a gene. CDR1 and CDR2 (germline): LGHDT, YNNKEL (reference sequence). In DNA, the CDR3 is TGTGCCAGCACCTCGGACAGGGAAGAGACCCAGTACTTC. It translates to CASTSDREETQYF.

The chain couples TRBV29-1 to TRBJ1-1; 9 nucleotides line up with TRBD1. This CDR3 is 11 amino acids long. Germline CDR1 is SQVTM and CDR2 is ANQGSEA. Germline trimming cut 7 bases from V and 7 bases from J; bases unmatched to any gene: 4. CDR3 loop: CSADRGVEAFF. CDR3 in DNA: TGCAGCGCGGACAGGGGAGTTGAAGCTTTCTTT.

This chain joins TRBV11-3 and TRBJ1-4, with a weak D call TRBD1 (6 bases). From germline, CDR1 is SGHNT and CDR2 YENEEA. V lost 4 bases to trimming and J lost 0 bases, with 9 bases between them. The CDR3 length is 15 residues. CDR3 DNA sequence: TGTGCCAGCAGCTCGAGGGGGTCAACTAATGAAAAACTGTTTTTT. This codes for CASSSRGSTNEKLFF.

The V and J genes are TRBV27 and TRBJ2-6; possibly TRBD2 for D (5 bases). This CDR3 region has 14 residues. Looked up from germline, CDR1 is MNHEY and CDR2 is SMNVEV (reference sequence). Trimming took 4 bases from V and 3 from J, leaving 7 bases between them. The CDR3 DNA sequence: TGTGCCAGCAGTTCCCGGGGTGGGGCCAACGTCCTGACTTTC. This translates into CASSSRGGANVLTF.

The chain is built from TRBV28 and TRBJ1-5; 8 bases agree with TRBD1. Germline CDR1 reads MDHEN; CDR2 reads SYDVKM. V was pared by 8 bases and J by 1 base, with 13 bases of the junction left unmatched. The CDR3 contains 17 residues. As DNA, the CDR3 is TGTGCCAGCCGAGGCCAGGGGGCAAACGGGAGCAATCAGCCCCAGCATTTT. Amino acid sequence: CASRGQGANGSNQPQHF.

This rearrangement joins TRBV3-1 (or the pseudogene TRBV3-2) to TRBJ2-3; D possibly corresponds to TRBD2 (5 bases). The V gene's germline CDR1 is LGHDT and CDR2 YNNKEL (reference sequence). Deletions cut 0 bases from V and 0 bases from J, with 10 bases between. This CDR3 is built from 16 residues. For the CDR3, the DNA is TGTGCCAGCAGCCAAGAACTTCAGCGGAGCACAGATACGCAGTATTTT. Translated, it gives CASSQELQRSTDTQYF.

This chain joins TRBV4-2 and TRBJ1-6; D remains ambiguous. This CDR3 spans 17 amino acids. Deletions cut 3 bases from V and 3 bases from J, with 15 bases between. Germline V gene lookup returns CDR1 LGHNA and CDR2 YNFKEQ. The CDR3 loop is CASSHRGPDVYNSPLHF. In DNA form, the CDR3 reads TGTGCCAGCAGCCACAGAGGTCCCGACGTCTATAATTCACCCCTCCACTTT.

CDR3 sequence (DNA): TGCGCCAGCAGCTCCTTACTAGCGGGAGGGTCCTACAATGAGCAGTTCTTC. This gives the protein CASSSLLAGGSYNEQFF. This chain uses TRBV5-1 with TRBJ2-1; 13 bases match TRBD2. Germline CDR1 and CDR2: SGHRS and YFSETQ. The CDR3 contains 17 residues. The V gene end was trimmed by 3 bases and the J gene end by 1 base; junction bases not matched to a gene: 4.

The chain links TRBV5-1 to TRBJ1-1, with a weak D call TRBD1 (5 bases). Trimming took off 0 bases at V and 0 bases at J, with 9 bases between the two ends. This CDR3 contains 15 residues. The V gene's germline CDR1 is SGHRS and CDR2 YFSETQ. The CDR3 DNA reads TGCGCCAGCAGCTTGGTCATGGGGCTGAACACTGAAGCTTTCTTT. It translates to CASSLVMGLNTEAFF.

V and J are TRBV21-1 and TRBJ2-7; TRBD2, the D gene given by the table, was not confirmed from the DNA. TRBV21-1 is assigned pseudogene status. The CDR3 consists of 18 residues. The CDR3 here is CASSLKSAASGRSHEQYV. CDR3 nucleotide sequence: TGTGCCAGCAGCTTAAAATCTGCGGCGAGCGGGAGGTCCCACGAGCAGTACGTC.

The chain has TRBV14 and TRBJ2-1; D might be TRBD1 (6 bases). CDR3 length equals 13 residues. The ends were cut back, 4 bases at V and 9 bases at J, with 13 bases in the middle. Per the germline V gene, CDR1 is SGHDN and CDR2 is FVKESK. The CDR3 region has the DNA TGTGCCAGCAGCCTTCGACAGGCGGGTGAGCAGTTCTTC. This encodes CASSLRQAGEQFF.

This clone occurred a few times. The chain joins TRBV7-9 to TRBJ2-7; possibly TRBD2 for D (5 bases). The CDR3 loop spans 11 amino acids. CDR1 and CDR2 from the germline V gene are SEHNR and FQNEAQ (reference sequence). CDR3 nucleotides: TGTGTCTGGGAGTCGGCCTACGAGCAGTACGTC. Amino acid sequence: CVWESAYEQYV.

The V call is TRBV3-1 (or the pseudogene TRBV3-2), the J call TRBJ2-3; no reliable D call. V was clipped by 1 base and J by 2 bases, with 7 bases between them. CDR1 is LGHDT, CDR2 YNNKEL, per germline (reference sequence). CDR3 length equals 14 residues. CDR3 sequence: CASSQGAHTDTQYF. CDR3 sequence (DNA): TGTGCCAGCAGCCAAGGGGCCCACACAGATACGCAGTATTTT.

This clone appeared once. The chain combines TRBV10-3 with TRBJ2-5; 7 bases align to TRBD1. V lost 10 bases to trimming and J lost 3 bases; unmatched junction nucleotides: 5. This CDR3 is built from 12 residues. Germline values: CDR1 ENHRY, CDR2 SYGVKD. The CDR3 is CASSDRKETQYF. The CDR3 DNA reads as TGTGCCAGCTCGGACAGGAAAGAGACCCAGTACTTC.

The chain is built from TRBV14 and TRBJ1-1; D possibly corresponds to TRBD1 (5 bases). The CDR3 covers 12 residues. Germline lookup yields CDR1 SGHDN and CDR2 FVKESK. The germline V and J ends were trimmed by 1 base and 10 bases, with 10 bases remaining between them. The CDR3 DNA follows: TGTGCCAGCAGCCAAGCACGGGGGGGAGCTTTCTTT. Translating gives CASSQARGGAFF.

This clone appeared once. The chain combines TRBV29-1 with TRBJ1-2; D gene ambiguous. There are 13 residues in the CDR3. The germline V gene has CDR1 SQVTM and CDR2 ANQGSEA. V lost 0 bases, J lost 4 bases, and 9 bases lay in between. CDR3 DNA: TGCAGCGTTGAAGAGGCGGATCTCTATGGCTACACCTTC. Translated: CSVEEADLYGYTF.

The rearrangement uses TRBV28 and TRBJ2-2, with 7 bases identical to TRBD2. The V gene's germline CDR1 is MDHEN and CDR2 SYDVKM. The CDR3 is 15 residues long. The V segment lost 4 bases and the J segment 1 base; nucleotides outside the gene matches: 3. CDR3 DNA sequence: TGTGCCAGCAGTTCCACGGGAGGGAACACCGGGGAGCTGTTTTTT. Its protein product is CASSSTGGNTGELFF.

The chain links TRBV19 to TRBJ2-1; D unclear. The CDR3 covers 13 residues. V was clipped by 11 bases and J by 6 bases, with 17 bases between them. CDR1 LNHDA and CDR2 SQIVND come from the germline V gene (reference sequence). This CDR3 is CAVAQQLPNEQFF. In DNA form, the CDR3 reads TGTGCCGTAGCCCAACAACTTCCCAATGAGCAGTTCTTC.

This chain uses TRBV7-9 with TRBJ2-7; maybe TRBD2 (7 bases). Germline V gene sequence: CDR1 SEHNR, CDR2 FQNEAQ (reference sequence). V lost 5 bases, J lost 5 bases, and 19 bases lay in between. This CDR3 contains 15 residues. The CDR3 loop is CASSTMSGGGDEQYV. The CDR3 DNA follows: TGTGCCAGCAGCACTATGAGTGGCGGGGGCGACGAGCAGTACGTC.

The V call is TRBV6-5, the J call TRBJ1-4, with D possibly TRBD1 on 6 matching bases. Germline CDR1 reads MNHEY; CDR2 reads SVGAGI. Between the trimmed V and J ends, which lost 0 bases and 9 bases, there was a span of 11 bases. The CDR3 spans 14 residues. CDR3 bases: TGTGCCAGCAGTTACTCTGGGACAAGGCAAAAACTGTTTTTT. It specifies CASSYSGTRQKLFF.

The chain couples TRBV18 to TRBJ2-1; the D is unclear. This CDR3 is 11 amino acids long. The V end lost 4 bases, the J end lost 5 bases, and 3 bases lay between the germline ends. CDR1 and CDR2 (germline): KGHSH, LQKENI. CDR3 in DNA: TGTGCCAGCTCACGAGACAATGAGCAGTTCTTC. Translated, it gives CASSRDNEQFF.

The rearrangement uses TRBV28 and TRBJ2-3; possible D gene TRBD1, 6 bases. The CDR3 is 12 amino acids. The germline CDR1 and CDR2 sequences are MDHEN and SYDVKM. CDR3 residues: CAGQQGTDTQYF. CDR3 bases: TGTGCGGGGCAGCAGGGGACAGATACGCAGTATTTT.

The V gene is TRBV11-3, the J gene TRBJ1-6, with TRBD1 matching over 8 bases. This CDR3 spans 15 amino acids. Per germline, CDR1 SGHNT and CDR2 YENEEA. The V and J ends lost 5 bases and 7 bases, in that order; junction bases with no gene match: 7. The CDR3 nucleotides read TGTGCCAGCAGCCTCGACAGGGGTGGGAATTCACCCCTCCACTTT. Amino acid sequence: CASSLDRGGNSPLHF.

The gene calls are TRBV5-1 and TRBJ2-1; TRBD2 matches 12 bases. CDR1 is SGHRS and CDR2 is YFSETQ in the germline V gene. V shed 0 bases and J 7 bases; nucleotides not matched to a gene: 5. The CDR3 contains 16 residues. The CDR3 region has the DNA TGCGCCAGCAGCTTGGTCGGGACTAGCGGGCTGAATGAGCAGTTCTTC. It yields the protein CASSLVGTSGLNEQFF.

The chain links TRBV9 to TRBJ2-7; 7 positions agree with TRBD1. With V trimmed by 2 bases and J by 0 bases, 5 bases remained unmatched. Looked up from germline, CDR1 is SGDLS and CDR2 is YYNGEE. The length of the CDR3 is 15 residues. For the CDR3, the DNA is TGTGCCAGCAGCGTCGCCGGGACAGACTCCTACGAGCAGTACTTC. Translating it yields CASSVAGTDSYEQYF.

This clone was counted between two and nine times. The rearrangement uses TRBV11-2 and TRBJ2-6; D perhaps matches TRBD2 (5 bases). Germline assignment: CDR1 SGHAT and CDR2 FQNNGV. V lost 1 base to trimming and J lost 4 bases, with 11 bases between them. CDR3 size: 16 residues. In DNA, the CDR3 is TGTGCCAGCAGCTTAGGAGTGGGGAGCGGGGCCAACGTCCTGACTTTC. Translation: CASSLGVGSGANVLTF.

This chain links TRBV19 with TRBJ1-5, with D maybe TRBD1 (6 bases). CDR1 LNHDA and CDR2 SQIVND come from the germline V gene (reference sequence). Trimming took 4 bases from V and 7 from J, leaving 14 bases between them. The CDR3 is 14 residues long. As DNA, the CDR3 is TGTGCCAGTAGTAGCAACAGGGTGGGACAGCCCCAGCATTTT. Translated: CASSSNRVGQPQHF.

This chain joins TRBV4-1 and TRBJ2-7, with a tentative D call TRBD1 (6 bases). Trimming removed 3 bases at V and 1 base at J, with 10 bases between. The CDR3 extends over 14 amino acids. Germline V gives CDR1 MGHRA, CDR2 YSYEKL. Here the CDR3 DNA reads TGCGCCAGCAGCCAGGTCGGACAGTCCTACGAGCAGTACTTC. Its protein product is CASSQVGQSYEQYF.